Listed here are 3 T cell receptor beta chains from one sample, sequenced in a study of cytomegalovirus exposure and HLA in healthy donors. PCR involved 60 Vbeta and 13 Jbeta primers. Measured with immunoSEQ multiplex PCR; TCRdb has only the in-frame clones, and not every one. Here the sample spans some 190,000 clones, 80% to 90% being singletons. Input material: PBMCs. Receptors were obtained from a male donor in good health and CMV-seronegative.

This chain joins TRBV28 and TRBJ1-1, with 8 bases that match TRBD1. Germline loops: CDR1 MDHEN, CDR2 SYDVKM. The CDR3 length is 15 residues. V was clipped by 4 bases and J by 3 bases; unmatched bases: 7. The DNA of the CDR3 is TGTGCCAGCAGTTCACCCCAGGGGGCGGACACTGAAGCTTTCTTT. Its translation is CASSSPQGADTEAFF.

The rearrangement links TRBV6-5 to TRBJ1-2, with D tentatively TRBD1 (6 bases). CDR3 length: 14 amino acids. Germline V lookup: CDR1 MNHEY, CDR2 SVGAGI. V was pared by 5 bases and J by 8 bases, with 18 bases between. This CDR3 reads CASSRTGLEGGYTF. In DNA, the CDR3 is TGTGCCAGCAGTCGCACAGGGTTGGAAGGCGGCTACACCTTC.

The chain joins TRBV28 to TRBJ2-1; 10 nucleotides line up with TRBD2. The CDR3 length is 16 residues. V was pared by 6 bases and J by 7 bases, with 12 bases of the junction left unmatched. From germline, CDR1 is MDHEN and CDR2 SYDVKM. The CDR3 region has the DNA TGTGCCAGCAGCCTGCCCACTAGCGGGAATCGGAATGAGCAGTTCTTC. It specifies CASSLPTSGNRNEQFF.